A selection of T cell receptor beta chains follows, all from one sample in a study of CD8 T cells in Susac syndrome. TCRdb reprocessed the immunoSEQ multiplex PCR reads with MiXCR, giving one entry per CDR3 protein. Here the sample spans about 200,000 distinct CDR3 sequences, 90% to 95% being singletons. The sequenced material came from CD4+ T cells from PBMCs. These receptors were obtained from a human donor in good health. Both conserved end residues are trimmed from each CDR3. Each record gives: V gene, J gene, CDR3 protein.

v_gene: TRBV14
j_gene: TRBJ1-1
CDR3aa: ASSQGTVGTEAF

v_gene: TRBV9
j_gene: TRBJ2-1
CDR3aa: ASSVGQQYYNEQF

v_gene: TRBV14
j_gene: TRBJ1-1
CDR3aa: ASSQLKNTEAF

v_gene: TRBV20-1
j_gene: TRBJ1-2
CDR3aa: SANIGDGYT

v_gene: TRBV27
j_gene: TRBJ2-2
CDR3aa: ASSTTGVITGELF

v_gene: TRBV27
j_gene: TRBJ2-2
CDR3aa: ASSPIIIGGELF

v_gene: TRBV3-1
j_gene: TRBJ1-5
CDR3aa: ASSDTPGVEQPQH

v_gene: TRBV6-6
j_gene: TRBJ1-1
CDR3aa: ASAISTGAPLGAF

v_gene: TRBV11-2
j_gene: TRBJ2-7
CDR3aa: ASSPKQRLGYEQY

v_gene: TRBV27
j_gene: TRBJ2-6
CDR3aa: ASSPASGANVLT

v_gene: TRBV18
j_gene: TRBJ1-5
CDR3aa: ASSLQGQLSGQPQH

v_gene: TRBV5-6
j_gene: TRBJ1-5
CDR3aa: ASSLRFGGNNQPQH

v_gene: TRBV29-1
j_gene: TRBJ2-3
CDR3aa: SVDGGSGVSDTQY

v_gene: TRBV9
j_gene: TRBJ1-5
CDR3aa: ASSVGPGYPPQH

v_gene: TRBV30
j_gene: TRBJ2-2
CDR3aa: AWSRREVRAGELF

v_gene: TRBV29-1
j_gene: TRBJ1-2
CDR3aa: SGSGPYYGYT

v_gene: TRBV20-1
j_gene: TRBJ2-5
CDR3aa: SALPPRTGSAETQY

v_gene: TRBV2
j_gene: TRBJ2-3
CDR3aa: ASCRQHTDTQY

v_gene: TRBV20-1
j_gene: TRBJ2-6
CDR3aa: SARARAGANVLT

v_gene: TRBV7-9
j_gene: TRBJ2-5
CDR3aa: ASSSGLAGPQETQY

v_gene: TRBV28
j_gene: TRBJ1-5
CDR3aa: ASSTGVDNQPQH

v_gene: TRBV20-1
j_gene: TRBJ2-1
CDR3aa: SARDQGLAGARSYNEQF

v_gene: TRBV3-1
j_gene: TRBJ2-1
CDR3aa: ASSQPTGTGQNEQF

v_gene: TRBV24-1
j_gene: TRBJ2-3
CDR3aa: ATSETGLDTQY

v_gene: TRBV10-3
j_gene: TRBJ2-5
CDR3aa: AINSRVQETQY

v_gene: TRBV18
j_gene: TRBJ2-5
CDR3aa: ASSPRQGGGQETQY

v_gene: TRBV15
j_gene: TRBJ1-5
CDR3aa: ATSRDFTGRDSNQPQH

v_gene: TRBV30
j_gene: TRBJ2-5
CDR3aa: AWSVGRQETQY

v_gene: TRBV7-9
j_gene: TRBJ2-3
CDR3aa: ASSPQTITQY

v_gene: TRBV24-1
j_gene: TRBJ2-1
CDR3aa: ATSDLRQGNNEQF

v_gene: TRBV3-1
j_gene: TRBJ2-2
CDR3aa: ASSHSYGELF

v_gene: TRBV4-1
j_gene: TRBJ2-3
CDR3aa: ASQRERGTDTQY

v_gene: TRBV29-1
j_gene: TRBJ1-2
CDR3aa: SVESSQGYT

v_gene: TRBV20-1
j_gene: TRBJ1-1
CDR3aa: SARRPGGWNTEAF

v_gene: TRBV9
j_gene: TRBJ2-3
CDR3aa: ASSVASGAGGADTQY

v_gene: TRBV15
j_gene: TRBJ2-6
CDR3aa: AAEESGANVLT

v_gene: TRBV4-1
j_gene: TRBJ2-2
CDR3aa: ASSQEGLRVANTGELF

v_gene: TRBV20-1
j_gene: TRBJ1-2
CDR3aa: SADAGTVGNYGYT

v_gene: TRBV28
j_gene: TRBJ1-2
CDR3aa: ASSRPGQANYGYT

v_gene: TRBV3-1
j_gene: TRBJ2-4
CDR3aa: ASSQGLGASLYIQY

v_gene: TRBV20-1
j_gene: TRBJ1-2
CDR3aa: SAVGTDYGYT

v_gene: TRBV29-1
j_gene: TRBJ1-1
CDR3aa: SVETGRATEAF

v_gene: TRBV19
j_gene: TRBJ2-1
CDR3aa: ASSIGDYRGNEQF